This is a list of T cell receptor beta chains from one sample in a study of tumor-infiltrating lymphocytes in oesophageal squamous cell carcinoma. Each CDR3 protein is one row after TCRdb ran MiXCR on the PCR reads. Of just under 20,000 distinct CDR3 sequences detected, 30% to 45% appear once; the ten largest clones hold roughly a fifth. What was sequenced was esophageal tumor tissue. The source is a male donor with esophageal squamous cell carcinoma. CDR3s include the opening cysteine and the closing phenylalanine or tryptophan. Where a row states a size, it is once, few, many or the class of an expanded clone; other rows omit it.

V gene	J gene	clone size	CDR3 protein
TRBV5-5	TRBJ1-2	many	CASSQRTDNYGYTF
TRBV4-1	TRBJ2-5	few	CASSQEQWETQYF
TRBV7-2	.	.	CASSYRTGAYEQYF
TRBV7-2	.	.	CASSLGTGSYEQYF
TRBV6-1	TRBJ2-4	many	CASKGGGMTSGRLNIQYF
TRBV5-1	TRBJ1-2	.	CASSWDGGYGYTF
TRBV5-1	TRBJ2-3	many	CASKQRISTDTQYF
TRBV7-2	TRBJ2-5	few	CASSLNGGMRETQYF
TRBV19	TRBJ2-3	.	CASTGAPGQAFTGELYF
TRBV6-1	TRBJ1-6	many	CASRFNTGGRNSPLHF
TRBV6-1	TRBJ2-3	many	CASLARAGGLPDTQYF
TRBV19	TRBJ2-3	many	CASSIGLDTQYF
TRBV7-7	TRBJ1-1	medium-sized	CASSLARQRTTEAFF
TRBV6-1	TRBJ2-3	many	CASSEAIQETDTTDTQYF
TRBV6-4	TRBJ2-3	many	CASSPGPSTDTQYF
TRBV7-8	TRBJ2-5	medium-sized	CASSLLRTGGETQYF
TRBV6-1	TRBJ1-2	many	CASRSRGANYGYTF
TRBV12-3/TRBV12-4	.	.	CASRLTGEETQYF
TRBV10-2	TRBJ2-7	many	CASSLGVAYEQYF
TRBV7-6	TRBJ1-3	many	CASSLTGMDTIYF
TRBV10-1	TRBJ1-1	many	CASTRAEGTEAFF
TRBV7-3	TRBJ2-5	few	CASSPQGGLETQYF
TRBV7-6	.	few	CASSFLAAELGGNEQFF
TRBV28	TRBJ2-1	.	CASSLRGVLDEQFF
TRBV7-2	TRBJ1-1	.	CASSQQGADTEAFF
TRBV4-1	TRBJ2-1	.	CASSQQRGDNEQFF
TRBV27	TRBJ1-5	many	CASSLRENQPQHF
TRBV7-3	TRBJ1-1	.	CASSLGFGNTEAFF
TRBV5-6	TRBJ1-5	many	CASSLGDRREPQHF
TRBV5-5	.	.	CASSWSQRGYNEQFF
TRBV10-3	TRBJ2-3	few	CATKSDTQYF
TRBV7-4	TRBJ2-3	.	CASSPSLAGGGDTQYF
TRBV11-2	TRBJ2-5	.	CASSSGFSQYF
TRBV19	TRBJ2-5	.	CASSRGREETQYF
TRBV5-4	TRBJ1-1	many	CASSSQGAIEAFF
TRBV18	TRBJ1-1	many	CASSPRDQGIAFF